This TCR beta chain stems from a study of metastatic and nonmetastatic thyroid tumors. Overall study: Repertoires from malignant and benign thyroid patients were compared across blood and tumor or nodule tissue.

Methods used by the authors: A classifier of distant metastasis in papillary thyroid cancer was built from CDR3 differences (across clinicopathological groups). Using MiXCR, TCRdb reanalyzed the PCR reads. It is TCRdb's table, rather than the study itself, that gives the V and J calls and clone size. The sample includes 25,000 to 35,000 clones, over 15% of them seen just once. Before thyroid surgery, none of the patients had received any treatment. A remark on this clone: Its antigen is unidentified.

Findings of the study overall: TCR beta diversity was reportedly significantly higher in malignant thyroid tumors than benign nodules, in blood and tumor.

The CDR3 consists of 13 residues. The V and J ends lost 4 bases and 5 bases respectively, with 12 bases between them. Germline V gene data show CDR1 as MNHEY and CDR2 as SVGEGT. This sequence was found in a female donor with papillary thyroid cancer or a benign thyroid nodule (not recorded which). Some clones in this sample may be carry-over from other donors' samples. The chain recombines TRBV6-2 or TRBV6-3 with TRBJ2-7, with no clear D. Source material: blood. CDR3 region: CASSSFLLNEQYF. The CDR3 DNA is TGTGCCAGCAGTTCCTTCCTTCTAAACGAGCAGTACTTC.